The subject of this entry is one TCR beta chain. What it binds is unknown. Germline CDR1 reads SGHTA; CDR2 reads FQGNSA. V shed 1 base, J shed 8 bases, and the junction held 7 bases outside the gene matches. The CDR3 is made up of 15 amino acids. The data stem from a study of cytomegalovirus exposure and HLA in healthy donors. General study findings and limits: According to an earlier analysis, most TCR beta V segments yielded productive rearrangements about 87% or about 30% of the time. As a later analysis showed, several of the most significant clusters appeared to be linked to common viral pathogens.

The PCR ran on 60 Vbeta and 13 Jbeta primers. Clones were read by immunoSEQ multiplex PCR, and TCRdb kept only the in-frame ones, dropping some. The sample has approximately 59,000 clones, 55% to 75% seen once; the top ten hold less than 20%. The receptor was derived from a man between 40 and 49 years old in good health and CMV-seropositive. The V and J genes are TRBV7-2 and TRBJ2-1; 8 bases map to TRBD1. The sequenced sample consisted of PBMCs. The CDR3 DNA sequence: TGTGCCAGCAGCTTAGACTGGACAGGGTTTGATGAGCAGTTCTTC. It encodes CASSLDWTGFDEQFF. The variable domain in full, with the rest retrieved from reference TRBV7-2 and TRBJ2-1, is GAGVSQSPSNKVTEKGKDVELRCDPISGHTALYWYRQSLGQGLEFLIYFQGNSAPDKSGLPSDRFSAERTGGSVSTLTIQRTQQEDSAVYLCASSLDWTGFDEQFFGPGTRLTVL.